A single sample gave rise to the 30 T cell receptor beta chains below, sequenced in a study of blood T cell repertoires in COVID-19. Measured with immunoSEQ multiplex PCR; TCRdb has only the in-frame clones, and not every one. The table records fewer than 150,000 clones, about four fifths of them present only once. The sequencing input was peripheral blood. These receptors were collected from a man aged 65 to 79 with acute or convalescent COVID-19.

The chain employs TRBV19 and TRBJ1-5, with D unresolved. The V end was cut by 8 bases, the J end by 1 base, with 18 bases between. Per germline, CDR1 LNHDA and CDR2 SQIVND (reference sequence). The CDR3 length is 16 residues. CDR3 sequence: CASSGMAGRSNQPQHF. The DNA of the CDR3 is TGTGCCAGTTCGGGGATGGCAGGACGAAGCAATCAGCCCCAGCATTTT.

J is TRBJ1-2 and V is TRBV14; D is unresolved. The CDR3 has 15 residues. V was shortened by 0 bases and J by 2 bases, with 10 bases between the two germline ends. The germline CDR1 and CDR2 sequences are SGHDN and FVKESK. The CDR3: CASSQDFGANYGYTF. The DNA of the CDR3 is TGTGCCAGCAGCCAAGATTTTGGAGCGAACTATGGCTACACCTTC.

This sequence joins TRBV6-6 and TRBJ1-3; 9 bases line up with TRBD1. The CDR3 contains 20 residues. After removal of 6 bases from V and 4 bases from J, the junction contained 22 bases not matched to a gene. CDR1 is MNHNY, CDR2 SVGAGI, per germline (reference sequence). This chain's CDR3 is CASSRILPGQGGLIGNTIYF. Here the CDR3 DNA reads TGTGCCAGCAGCCGGATACTACCGGGACAGGGCGGCCTGATCGGAAACACCATATATTTT.

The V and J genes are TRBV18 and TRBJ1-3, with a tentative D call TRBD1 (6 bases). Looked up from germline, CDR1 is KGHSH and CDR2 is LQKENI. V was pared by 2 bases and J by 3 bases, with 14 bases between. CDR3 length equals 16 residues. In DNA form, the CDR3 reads TGTGCCAGCTCACCAAGTATTCAGGGGTTTGGAAACACCATATATTTT. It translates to CASSPSIQGFGNTIYF. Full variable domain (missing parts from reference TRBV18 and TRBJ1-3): NAGVMQNPRHLVRRRGQEARLRCSPMKGHSHVYWYRQLPEEGLKFMVYLQKENIIDESGMPKERFSAEFPKEGPSILRIQQVVRGDSAAYFCASSPSIQGFGNTIYFGEGSWLTVV.

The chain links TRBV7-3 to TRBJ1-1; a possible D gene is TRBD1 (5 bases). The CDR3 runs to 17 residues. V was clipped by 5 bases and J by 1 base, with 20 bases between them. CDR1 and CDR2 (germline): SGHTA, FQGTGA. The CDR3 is CASSPSRLGLQNTEAFF. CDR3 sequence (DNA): TGTGCCAGCAGCCCATCACGCCTGGGACTCCAGAACACTGAAGCTTTCTTT.

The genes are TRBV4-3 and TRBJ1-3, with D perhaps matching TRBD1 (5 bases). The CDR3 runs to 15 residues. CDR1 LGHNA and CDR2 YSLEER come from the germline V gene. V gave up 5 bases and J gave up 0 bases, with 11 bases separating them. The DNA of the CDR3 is TGCGCCAGCAGCAGGGGCTTTAACTCTGGAAACACCATATATTTT. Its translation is CASSRGFNSGNTIYF.

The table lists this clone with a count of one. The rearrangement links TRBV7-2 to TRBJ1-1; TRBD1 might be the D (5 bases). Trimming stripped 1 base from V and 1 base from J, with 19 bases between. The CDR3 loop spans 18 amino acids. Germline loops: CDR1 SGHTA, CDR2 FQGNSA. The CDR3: CASSLGYGERRGNTEAFF. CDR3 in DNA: TGTGCCAGCAGCTTAGGGTACGGGGAACGGAGGGGGAACACTGAAGCTTTCTTT. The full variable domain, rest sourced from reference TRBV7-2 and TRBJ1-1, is GAGVSQSPSNKVTEKGKDVELRCDPISGHTALYWYRQSLGQGLEFLIYFQGNSAPDKSGLPSDRFSAERTGGSVSTLTIQRTQQEDSAVYLCASSLGYGERRGNTEAFFGQGTRLTVV.

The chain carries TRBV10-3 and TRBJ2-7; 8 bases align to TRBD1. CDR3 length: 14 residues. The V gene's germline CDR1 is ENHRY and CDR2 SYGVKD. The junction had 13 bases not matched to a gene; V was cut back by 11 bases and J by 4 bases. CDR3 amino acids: CAANSPGGDYEQYF. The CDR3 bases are TGTGCCGCCAACTCCCCAGGGGGCGATTACGAGCAGTACTTC.

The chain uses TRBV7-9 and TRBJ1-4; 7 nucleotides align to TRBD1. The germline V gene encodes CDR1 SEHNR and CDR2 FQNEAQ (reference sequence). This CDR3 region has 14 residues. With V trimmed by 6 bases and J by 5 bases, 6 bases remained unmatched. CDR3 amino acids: CASSSTGSNEKLFF. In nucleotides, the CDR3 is TGTGCCAGCAGTTCGACAGGGTCAAATGAAAAACTGTTTTTT.

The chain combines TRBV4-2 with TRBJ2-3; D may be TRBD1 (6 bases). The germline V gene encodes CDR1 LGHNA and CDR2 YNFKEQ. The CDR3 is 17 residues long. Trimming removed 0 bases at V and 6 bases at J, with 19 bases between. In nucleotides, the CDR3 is TGTGCCAGCAGCCAAGATCTAACGGACAGTTTTTGGGATACGCAGTATTTT. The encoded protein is CASSQDLTDSFWDTQYF.

For the CDR3, the DNA is TGTGCCAGTAGTCGGACAGGGGAGTTCGGCGAGACCCAGTACTTC. Translating gives CASSRTGEFGETQYF. The chain carries TRBV19 and TRBJ2-5; 9 bases are a match to TRBD1. V was pared by 5 bases and J by 5 bases, with 9 bases of the junction left unmatched. From germline, CDR1 is LNHDA and CDR2 SQIVND (reference sequence). CDR3 length: 15 amino acids. Variable domain in full (rest from reference TRBV19 and TRBJ2-5): DGGITQSPKYLFRKEGQNVTLSCEQNLNHDAMYWYRQDPGQGLRLIYYSQIVNDFQKGDIAEGYSVSREKKESFPLTVTSAQKNPTAFYLCASSRTGEFGETQYFGPGTRLLVL.

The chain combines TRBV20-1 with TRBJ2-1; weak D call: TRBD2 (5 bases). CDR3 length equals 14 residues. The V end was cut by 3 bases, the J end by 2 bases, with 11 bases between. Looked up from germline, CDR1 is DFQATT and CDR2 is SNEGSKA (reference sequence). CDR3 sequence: CSASELAAYNEQFF. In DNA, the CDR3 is TGCAGTGCTAGTGAGCTAGCTGCCTACAATGAGCAGTTCTTC.

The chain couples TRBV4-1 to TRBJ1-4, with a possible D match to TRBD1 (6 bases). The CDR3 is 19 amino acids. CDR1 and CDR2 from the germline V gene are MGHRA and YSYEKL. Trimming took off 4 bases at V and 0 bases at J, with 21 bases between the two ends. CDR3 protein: CASSPPQGGGIATNEKLFF. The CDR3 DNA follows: TGCGCCAGCAGCCCCCCCCAGGGAGGGGGAATTGCAACTAATGAAAAACTGTTTTTT.

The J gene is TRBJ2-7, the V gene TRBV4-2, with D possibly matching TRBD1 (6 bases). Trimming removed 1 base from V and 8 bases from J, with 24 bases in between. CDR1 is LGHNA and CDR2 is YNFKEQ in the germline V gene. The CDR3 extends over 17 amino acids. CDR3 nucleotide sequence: TGTGCCAGCAGCCAAGCTCGTCCCGGGACACCGACCTTGAAGCAGTACTTC. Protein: CASSQARPGTPTLKQYF.

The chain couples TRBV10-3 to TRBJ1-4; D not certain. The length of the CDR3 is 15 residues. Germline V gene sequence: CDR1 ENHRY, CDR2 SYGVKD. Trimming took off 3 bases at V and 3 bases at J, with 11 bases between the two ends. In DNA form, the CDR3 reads TGTGCCATCAGTGAAGTGGGTGGAGCTAATGAAAAACTGTTTTTT. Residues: CAISEVGGANEKLFF.

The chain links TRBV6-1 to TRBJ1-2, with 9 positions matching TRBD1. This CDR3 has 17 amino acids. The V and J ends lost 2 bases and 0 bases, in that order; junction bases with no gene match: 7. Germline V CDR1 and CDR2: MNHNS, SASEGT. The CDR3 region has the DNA TGTGCCAGCAGTGAATACAGGGGGCATGGAGCTAACTATGGCTACACCTTC. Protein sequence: CASSEYRGHGANYGYTF.

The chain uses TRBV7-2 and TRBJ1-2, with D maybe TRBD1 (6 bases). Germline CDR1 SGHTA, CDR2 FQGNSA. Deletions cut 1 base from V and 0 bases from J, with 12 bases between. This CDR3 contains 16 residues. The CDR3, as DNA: TGTGCCAGCAGCTTAGGGGCAGGGGCGACTAACTATGGCTACACCTTC. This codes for CASSLGAGATNYGYTF.

In DNA form, the CDR3 reads TGTGCCAGCTCACGTCCAGGCGAGTCGGCCCTCCACTTT. Translating it yields CASSRPGESALHF. The chain recombines TRBV18 with TRBJ1-6, with no clear D. V dropped 4 bases and J dropped 14 bases, with 15 bases sitting between them. CDR1 KGHSH and CDR2 LQKENI come from the germline V gene. CDR3 length: 13 amino acids.

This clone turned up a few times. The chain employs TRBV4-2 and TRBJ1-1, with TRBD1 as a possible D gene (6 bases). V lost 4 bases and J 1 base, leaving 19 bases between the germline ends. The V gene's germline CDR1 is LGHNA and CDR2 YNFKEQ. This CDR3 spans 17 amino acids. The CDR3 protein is CASSRESLTGRNTEAFF. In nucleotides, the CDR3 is TGTGCCAGCAGCCGGGAAAGTTTGACAGGTCGGAACACTGAAGCTTTCTTT.

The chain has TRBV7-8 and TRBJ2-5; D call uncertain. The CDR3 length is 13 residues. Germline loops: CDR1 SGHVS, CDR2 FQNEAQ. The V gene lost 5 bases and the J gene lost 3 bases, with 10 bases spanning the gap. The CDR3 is CASSRWQEETQYF. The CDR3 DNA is TGTGCCAGCAGCCGCTGGCAGGAAGAGACCCAGTACTTC.

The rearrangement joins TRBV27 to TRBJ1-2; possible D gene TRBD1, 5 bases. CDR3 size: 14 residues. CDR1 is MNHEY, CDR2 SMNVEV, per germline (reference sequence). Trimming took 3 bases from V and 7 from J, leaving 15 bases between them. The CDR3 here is CASSFRGLQGGYTF. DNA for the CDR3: TGTGCCAGCAGTTTTAGGGGCCTGCAGGGTGGCTACACCTTC.

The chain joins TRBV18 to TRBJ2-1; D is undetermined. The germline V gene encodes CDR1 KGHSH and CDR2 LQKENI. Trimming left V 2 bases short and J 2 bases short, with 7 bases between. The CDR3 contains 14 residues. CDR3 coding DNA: TGTGCCAGCTCACCATCACACACCTACAATGAGCAGTTCTTC. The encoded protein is CASSPSHTYNEQFF.

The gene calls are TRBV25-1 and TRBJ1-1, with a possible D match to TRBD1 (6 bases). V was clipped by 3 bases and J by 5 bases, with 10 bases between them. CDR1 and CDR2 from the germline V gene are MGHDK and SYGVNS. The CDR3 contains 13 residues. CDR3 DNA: TGTGCCAGCAGTGAGGAGGGGGGGACTGAAGCTTTCTTT. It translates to CASSEEGGTEAFF.

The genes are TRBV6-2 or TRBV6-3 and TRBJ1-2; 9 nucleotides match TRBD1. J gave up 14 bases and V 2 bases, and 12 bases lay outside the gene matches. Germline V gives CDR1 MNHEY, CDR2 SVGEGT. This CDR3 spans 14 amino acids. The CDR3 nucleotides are TGTGCCAGCAGTTACCCACCGGGACAGGGATCGTGTACCTTC. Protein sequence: CASSYPPGQGSCTF.

CDR3: CASSLDRTSGAADTQYF. CDR3 nucleotide sequence: TGTGCCAGTAGTCTCGACCGGACTAGCGGGGCGGCAGATACGCAGTATTTT. The rearrangement links TRBV19 to TRBJ2-3; TRBD2 matches at 12 bases. The CDR3 totals 17 residues. Germline V CDR1 and CDR2: LNHDA, SQIVND (reference sequence). V was clipped by 5 bases and J by 4 bases; unmatched bases: 10.

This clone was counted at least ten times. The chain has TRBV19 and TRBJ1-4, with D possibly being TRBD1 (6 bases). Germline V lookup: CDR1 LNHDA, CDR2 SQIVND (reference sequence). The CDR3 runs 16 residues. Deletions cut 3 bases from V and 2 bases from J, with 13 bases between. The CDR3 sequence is CASSITGFLTNEKLFF. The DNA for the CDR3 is TGTGCCAGTAGTATCACAGGGTTTTTGACTAATGAAAAACTGTTTTTT.

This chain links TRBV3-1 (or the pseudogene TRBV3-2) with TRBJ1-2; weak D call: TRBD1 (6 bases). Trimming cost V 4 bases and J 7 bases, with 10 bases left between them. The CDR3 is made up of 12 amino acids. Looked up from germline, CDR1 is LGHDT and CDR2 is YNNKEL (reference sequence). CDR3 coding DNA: TGTGCCAGCAGCCCACAGGGTCTTGGCTACACCTTC. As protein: CASSPQGLGYTF.

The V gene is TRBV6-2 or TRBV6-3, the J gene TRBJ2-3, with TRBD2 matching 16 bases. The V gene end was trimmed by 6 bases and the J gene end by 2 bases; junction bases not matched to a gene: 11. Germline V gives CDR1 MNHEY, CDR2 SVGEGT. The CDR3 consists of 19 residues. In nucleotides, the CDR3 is TGTGCCAGCAGCCGACTCGGGACTAGCGGGGGGGCCCCCACAGATACGCAGTATTTT. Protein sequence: CASSRLGTSGGAPTDTQYF.

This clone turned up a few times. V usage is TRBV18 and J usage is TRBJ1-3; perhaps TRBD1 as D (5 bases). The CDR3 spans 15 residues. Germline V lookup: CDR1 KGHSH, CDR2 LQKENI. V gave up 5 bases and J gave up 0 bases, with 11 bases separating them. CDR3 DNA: TGTGCCAGCTCAACGACAGTAGCCTCTGGAAACACCATATATTTT. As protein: CASSTTVASGNTIYF.

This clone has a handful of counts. In DNA, the CDR3 is TGCACCAGCAGCCGTCAGGTGGGCAACGGAGGTGAAAAACTGTTTTTT. Its protein product is CTSSRQVGNGGEKLFF. The chain uses TRBV1 and TRBJ1-4. TRBV1 is an annotated pseudogene. This CDR3 is built from 16 residues.